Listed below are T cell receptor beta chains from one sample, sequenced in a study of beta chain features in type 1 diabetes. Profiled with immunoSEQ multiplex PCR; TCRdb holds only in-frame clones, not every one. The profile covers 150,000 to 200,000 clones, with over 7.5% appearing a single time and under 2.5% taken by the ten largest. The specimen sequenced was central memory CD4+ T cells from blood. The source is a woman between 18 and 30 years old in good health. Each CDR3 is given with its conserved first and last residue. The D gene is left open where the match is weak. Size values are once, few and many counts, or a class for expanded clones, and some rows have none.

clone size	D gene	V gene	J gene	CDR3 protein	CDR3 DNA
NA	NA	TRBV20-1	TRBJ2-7	CSAGVLYEQYF	TGCAGTGCCGGGGTTCTGTACGAGCAGTACTTC
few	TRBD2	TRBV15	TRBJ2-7	CATSRDISSGSAEQYF	TGTGCCACCAGCAGAGATATCTCTAGCGGATCCGCCGAGCAGTACTTC
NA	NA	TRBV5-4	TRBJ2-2	CASSLALAGELFF	TGTGCCAGCAGCTTGGCGTTAGCCGGGGAGCTGTTTTTT
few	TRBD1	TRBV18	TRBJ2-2	CASSPLQGATGELFF	TGTGCCAGCTCACCGCTACAGGGGGCAACGGGGGAGCTGTTTTTT
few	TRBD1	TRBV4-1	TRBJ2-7	CASSVRQGPSGEQYF	TGCGCCAGCAGCGTTCGACAGGGCCCATCGGGCGAGCAGTACTTC
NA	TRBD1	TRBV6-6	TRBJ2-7	CASSAGTAISYEQYF	TGTGCCAGCAGTGCCGGGACAGCGATTTCCTACGAGCAGTACTTC
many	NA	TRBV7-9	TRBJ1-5	CASSLGSGVGGRQPQHF	TGTGCCAGCAGCTTAGGGTCAGGGGTGGGTGGCCGGCAGCCCCAGCATTTT
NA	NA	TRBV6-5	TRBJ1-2	CASSDSTGFYGYTF	TGTGCCAGCAGCGACTCAACAGGGTTCTATGGCTACACCTTC
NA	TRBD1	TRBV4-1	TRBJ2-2	CASSHSGTANTGELFF	TGCGCCAGCAGCCACTCCGGGACAGCGAACACCGGGGAGCTGTTTTTT
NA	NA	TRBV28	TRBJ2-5	CASSSLRQGLGETQYF	TGTGCCAGCAGTTCCTTAAGGCAGGGCCTAGGGGAGACCCAGTACTTC